The T cell receptor (beta chain) under discussion was sequenced for a study of cytomegalovirus exposure and HLA in healthy donors. Study details: Tens of millions of unique TCRs from HLA-typed donors made up an early data release.

Study results and limitations: When a later analysis was performed, an Asian-associated ancestry cluster reportedly had fewer N-insertions than the roughly 700-donor mean. A later analysis found that most CMV-associated TCR beta chains appeared HLA-restricted. What a later analysis showed was that several of the most significant clusters appeared linked to common viral pathogens.

Researchers ran the PCR with 60 Vbeta and 13 Jbeta primers. Clones were read by immunoSEQ multiplex PCR, and TCRdb kept only the in-frame ones, dropping some. This table has roughly 120,000 clones, 75% to 85% appearing once. As for this clone: Its antigen is currently unknown.

The TCR comes from a man over 45 in good health and CMV-seronegative. Sequenced material: PBMCs.

The CDR3 bases are TGCGCCAGCAGCCAGGGGCCGTCGTGGCCCTACGAGCAGTACTTC. Residues: CASSQGPSWPYEQYF. This chain connects TRBV4-1 to TRBJ2-5; D might be TRBD1 (5 bases). The end of the DNA fits TRBJ2-7 better, so the J call may be wrong. The CDR3 is 15 residues long. Germline-derived CDR1 and CDR2 are MGHRA and YSYEKL.